The sequence of this T cell receptor beta chain was determined in a study of blood T cell repertoires in COVID-19. In the study overall: Samples of COVID-19 (acute and convalescent) were obtained from the United States, Italy and Spain.

Clones were sequenced by immunoSEQ multiplex PCR, and TCRdb holds only the in-frame ones, with some missing. The sample records 300,000 to 350,000 clones, about 87% being singletons. Adults between about 18 and 89 years of age took part from about two dozen US areas. Cohort allocation depended upon clinical history that participants reported. Resolution of symptoms, clearance, or two negative PCRs was present in recovered Cohort 3 donors. This CDR3 region has 12 residues. The V end lost 1 base, the J end lost 13 bases, and 13 bases lay between the germline ends. Looked up from germline, CDR1 is MGHDK and CDR2 is SYGVNS.

Sequenced input: PBMCs or T cells enriched from blood (not recorded which). The chain uses TRBV25-1 and TRBJ1-1; the D is unclear. The sequence was collected from a young man who had recovered from COVID-19. This chain's CDR3 is CASSEFTAVVFF. CDR3 nucleotide sequence: TGTGCCAGCAGTGAATTCACGGCGGTCGTTTTCTTT.